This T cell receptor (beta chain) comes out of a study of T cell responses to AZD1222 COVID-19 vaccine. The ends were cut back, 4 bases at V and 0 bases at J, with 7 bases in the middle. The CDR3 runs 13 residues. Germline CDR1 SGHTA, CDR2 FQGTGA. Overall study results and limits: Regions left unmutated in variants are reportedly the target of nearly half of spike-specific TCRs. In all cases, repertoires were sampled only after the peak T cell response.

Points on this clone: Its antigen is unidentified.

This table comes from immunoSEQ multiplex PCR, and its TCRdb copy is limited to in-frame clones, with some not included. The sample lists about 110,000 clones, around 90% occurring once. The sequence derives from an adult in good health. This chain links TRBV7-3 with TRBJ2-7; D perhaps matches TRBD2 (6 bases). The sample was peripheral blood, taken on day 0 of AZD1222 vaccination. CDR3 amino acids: CASSSGLSYEQYF. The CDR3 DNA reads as TGTGCCAGCAGCTCGGGACTCTCCTACGAGCAGTACTTC.